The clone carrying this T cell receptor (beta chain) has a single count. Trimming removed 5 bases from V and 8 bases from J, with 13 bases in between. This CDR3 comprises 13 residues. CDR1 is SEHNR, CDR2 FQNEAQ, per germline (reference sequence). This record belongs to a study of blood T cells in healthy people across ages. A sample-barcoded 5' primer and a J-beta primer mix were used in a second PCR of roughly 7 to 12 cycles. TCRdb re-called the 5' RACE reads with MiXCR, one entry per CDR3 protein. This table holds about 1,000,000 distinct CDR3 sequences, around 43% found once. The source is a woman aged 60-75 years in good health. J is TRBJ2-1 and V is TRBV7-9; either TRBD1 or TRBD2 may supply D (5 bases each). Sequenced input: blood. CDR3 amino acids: CASSLGGGHEQFF. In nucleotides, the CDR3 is TGTGCCAGCAGCCTTGGGGGTGGCCATGAGCAGTTCTTC.